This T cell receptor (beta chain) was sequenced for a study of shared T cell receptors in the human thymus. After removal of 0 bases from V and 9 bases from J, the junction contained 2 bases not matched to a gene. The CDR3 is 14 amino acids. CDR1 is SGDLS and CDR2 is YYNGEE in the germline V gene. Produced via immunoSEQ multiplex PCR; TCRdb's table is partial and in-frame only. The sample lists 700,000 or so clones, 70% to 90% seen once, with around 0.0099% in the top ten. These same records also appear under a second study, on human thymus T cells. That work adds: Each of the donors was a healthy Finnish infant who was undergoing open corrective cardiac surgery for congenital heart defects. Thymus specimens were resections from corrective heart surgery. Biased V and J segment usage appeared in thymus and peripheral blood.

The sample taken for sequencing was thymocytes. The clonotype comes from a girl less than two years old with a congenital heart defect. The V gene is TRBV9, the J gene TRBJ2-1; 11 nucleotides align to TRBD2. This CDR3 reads CASSVELAGVEQFF. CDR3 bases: TGTGCCAGCAGCGTAGAACTAGCGGGGGTTGAGCAGTTCTTC.